This TCR beta chain was found in a study of neurological immune-mediated disorders. Whole-study findings and limits: The study found no CDR3 amino acid sequences shared by expanded clones across subjects, suggesting private repertoires in all groups.

The V end lost 7 bases, the J end lost 0 bases, and 13 bases lay between the germline ends. Per the germline V gene, CDR1 is MNHNY and CDR2 is SVGAGI (reference sequence). This CDR3 has 16 amino acids. This clonotype was counted at least ten times. Its antigen is not identified. TCRdb passed the 5' RACE reads through MiXCR, listing each CDR3 protein once. Among around 50,000 distinct CDR3 sequences, around 3.6% were seen once, and the ten largest hold about 3%. The chain employs TRBV6-6 and TRBJ2-6; D uncertain. This TCR derives from a woman aged 25 to 39 with multiple sclerosis. Sequences were obtained from PBMCs. The CDR3 is CASKFTVDSGANVLTF. Here the CDR3 DNA reads TGTGCCAGCAAGTTTACGGTAGACTCTGGGGCCAACGTCCTGACTTTC.